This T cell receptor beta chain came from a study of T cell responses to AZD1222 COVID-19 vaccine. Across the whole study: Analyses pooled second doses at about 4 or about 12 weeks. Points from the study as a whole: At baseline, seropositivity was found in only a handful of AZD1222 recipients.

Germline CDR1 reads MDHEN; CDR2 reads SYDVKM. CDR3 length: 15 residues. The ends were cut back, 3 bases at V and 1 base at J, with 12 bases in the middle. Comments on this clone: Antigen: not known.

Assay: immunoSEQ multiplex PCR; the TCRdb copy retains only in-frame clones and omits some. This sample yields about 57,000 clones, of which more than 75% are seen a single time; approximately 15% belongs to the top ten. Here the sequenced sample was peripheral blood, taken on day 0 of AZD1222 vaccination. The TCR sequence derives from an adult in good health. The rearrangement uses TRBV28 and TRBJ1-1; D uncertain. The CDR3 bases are TGTGCCAGCAGTTTTTTCAGGCGGAAGAACACTGAAGCTTTCTTT. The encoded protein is CASSFFRRKNTEAFF.